Reported below is one TCR beta chain. The sample originates from a study of blood T cell repertoires in COVID-19. Sequenced by immunoSEQ multiplex PCR; TCRdb stores in-frame clones only, minus some. Here the sample spans 120,000 or so clones, more than 60% being singletons. The V and J ends lost 0 bases and 8 bases respectively, with 12 bases between them. Germline V gene lookup returns CDR1 SGHRS and CDR2 YFSETQ. The CDR3 has 14 residues. The gene calls are TRBV5-1 and TRBJ1-3; weak D call: TRBD1 (5 bases). The sequence derives from a man in his 70s with acute or convalescent COVID-19. Sequencing used peripheral blood. The DNA for the CDR3 is TGCGCCAGCAGCTTGGAGGGGTTTCTGGACACCATATATTTT. Translation gives CASSLEGFLDTIYF. Drawing the rest from reference TRBV5-1 and TRBJ1-3, the complete variable domain is KAGVTQTPRYLIKTRGQQVTLSCSPISGHRSVSWYQQTPGQGLQFLFEYFSETQRNKGNFPGRFSGRQFSNSRSEMNVSTLELGDSALYLCASSLEGFLDTIYFGEGSWLTVV.